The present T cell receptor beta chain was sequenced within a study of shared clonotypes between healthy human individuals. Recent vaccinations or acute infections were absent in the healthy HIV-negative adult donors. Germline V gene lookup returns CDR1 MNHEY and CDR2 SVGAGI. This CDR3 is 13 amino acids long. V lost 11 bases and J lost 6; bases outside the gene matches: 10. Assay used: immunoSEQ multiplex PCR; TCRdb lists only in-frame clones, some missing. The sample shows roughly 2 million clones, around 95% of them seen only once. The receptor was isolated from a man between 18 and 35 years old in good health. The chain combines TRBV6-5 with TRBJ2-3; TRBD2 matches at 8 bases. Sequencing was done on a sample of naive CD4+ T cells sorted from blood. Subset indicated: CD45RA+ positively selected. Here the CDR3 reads CAGSGGQEDTQYF. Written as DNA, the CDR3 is TGTGCCGGTTCGGGGGGGCAGGAGGATACGCAGTATTTT.